This TCR beta chain was captured by sequencing in a study of human T cells and chemical hapten exposure (dated by TCRdb to the early 2020s). Background for the entire study: For sensitization, 2% DPC in acetone was applied to a 2 cm by 2 cm area of upper inner arm skin. Blood for TCR sequencing was provided by twenty-nine alopecia patients at one to four time points (pre-sensitization, 2, 6 and 24 weeks). The patient cohort, mostly female, included alopecia areata with under or over 50% scalp involvement, alopecia totalis and alopecia universalis. Blood samples were taken from patients before sensitization (week 0) and then at 2, 6 and about 24 weeks after DPC sensitization. Patch testing on the upper back used Finn chambers containing 0.01% DPC, with scoring done after 6 days according to International Contact Dermatitis Research Group standards. Libraries were pooled for sequencing, and variation in per-sample TCR yields was attributed mainly to small differences in library volumes within the pool. The study tracked peripheral blood TCR repertoire changes in vivo during primary and secondary sensitization to the hapten diphenylcyclopropenone (DPC) in alopecia patients. Throughout the approximately 26-week study period, patients were also given weekly therapeutic DPC doses on the scalp. Study-level results and caveats: Patch test score was positively correlated with the number of PT1 expanded TCRs, with significance at thresholds 8, 16 and 32 but not at 4. Because all patients had alopecia, a presumed autoimmune disease, the immune response of the patients might differ from that of healthy individuals. Repeated subsampling changed both the strength of the expansion versus patch-test correlation and the threshold at which that correlation became significant. Expanded TCRs formed significantly more large CDR3 similarity clusters than pre-sensitization or healthy control sets, consistent with antigen-driven responses. No change with DPC sensitization was found in the number of TCRs above 1 in 1000 frequency, and no evidence of global repertoire structure alterations was found.

The time point tag for this specimen amounts to: patch test 2, 6 weeks after DPC sensitization. The meaning of the sample's treatment or condition label: therapeutic diphenylcyclopropenone sensitization with weekly scalp DPC. At every patch-test visit, the blood draw took place before the patch test was put on. Eligible patients were aged 18 to 70, diagnosed with alopecia, deemed suitable for DPC therapy, and excluded if pregnant. Unfractionated whole blood was collected in Tempus Blood RNA tubes, and total RNA was extracted from that blood. This clonotype was seen only a few times. Its antigen is not yet known. Base qualities are missing; no much larger clone stands one base away. CDR1 and CDR2 were assigned from the germline V gene as SGHTA and FQGNSA. From cysteine to phenylalanine, the CDR3 is 15 amino acids long. Just the 45-base CDR3 DNA is kept, in frame starting at base 1. Cut back by 4 bases and 2 bases, the V and J ends lie 14 bases apart.

Library generation was performed with RACE. TCRdb shows the sequencer as NextSeq 500. During library preparation, unique molecular identifiers were attached to individual cDNA molecules so that TCRs could be counted in a quantitative, reproducible way. For every blood RNA sample, sequencing covered both the TCR alpha and TCR beta chains. The original methods were these. A median of about 89,000 TCRs per sample was observed, with a range of 23,224 to 690,600. The Decombinator software suite was used to annotate the V, J and CDR3 of the TCR reads. Every sample was subsampled to the same number of TCRs (28,000) for the PS versus PT1 abundance plots. TCRs were defined as expanded if absent before sensitization and observed at least eight times at the 2-week time point. In TCRdb, the public reads were trimmed at Q25 with fastp and aligned with MiXCR, with productive beta chains retained. Rows merge per CDR3 protein into single entries with the most common DNA and genes. For this entry, the V and J calls and clone size follow TCRdb and not the study's own pipeline. This sample lists some 44,000 distinct CDR3 sequences; just under 9% were detected once. The ten largest account for roughly 15% of the sample.

The chain was built from TRBV7-2 and TRBJ1-2, and the D gene may be TRBD1, 6 bases matching. The source was whole blood, collected in connection with sensitization to the hapten diphenylcyclopropenone (DPC). The sequence was obtained from a woman between 40 and 50 years old with alopecia areata. Some clones in this sample may be carry-over from other donors' samples. The CDR3 in this case is CASSSKRTANYGYTF. The bases are TGTGCCAGCAGCTCGAAGAGGACAGCCAACTATGGCTACACCTTC.